Below, 14 T cell receptor beta chains from the same sample are listed, as sequenced in a study of post-analysis software for immune sequencing data. Overall study findings and caveats: Comparison of patients with controls showed a handful of TRBV segments more frequent in patients, TRBV5-6, TRBV5-1 and TRBV20-1 among them.

cDNA libraries of TCR beta carried unique molecular identifiers. TCRdb analysed the PCR reads with MiXCR anew, one entry per CDR3 protein. Of 820,000 or so distinct CDR3 sequences listed, about 57% are singletons. These receptors' targets are unknown. The sequencing input was blood. The receptors were gathered from a girl aged 5 to 17 with multiple sclerosis.

The chain's CDR3 is CSVEGGQTYEQYF. The CDR3, as DNA: TGCAGCGTTGAAGGGGGACAGACCTACGAGCAGTACTTC. This chain links TRBV29-1 with TRBJ2-7; 7 bases agree with TRBD1. This CDR3 contains 13 residues. The germline gives CDR1 SQVTM, CDR2 ANQGSEA. J gave up 2 bases and V 1 base, and 2 bases lay outside the gene matches.

This clonotype was seen more than once but under ten times. The chain joins TRBV4-1 to TRBJ1-2, with 7 bases that match TRBD1. The germline V gene has CDR1 MGHRA and CDR2 YSYEKL. J was trimmed by 4 bases and V by 1 base; bases with no gene match: 6. There are 15 residues in the CDR3. The CDR3 is CASSQGPGQIYGYTF. Written as DNA, the CDR3 is TGCGCCAGCAGCCAAGGTCCGGGACAGATCTATGGCTACACCTTC.

This clonotype has just a few counts. V and J are TRBV20-1 and TRBJ1-4; D remains ambiguous. The CDR3 runs 15 residues. Germline-derived CDR1 and CDR2 are DFQATT and SNEGSKA (reference sequence). Trimming shortened V by 1 base and J by 6 bases, and 15 bases separated the two germline ends. CDR3 protein: CSARALGGGDEKLFF. The CDR3 DNA is TGCAGTGCTAGAGCGTTGGGAGGAGGCGATGAAAAACTGTTTTTT.

Here the CDR3 DNA reads TGCAGTGCTAGATCCTGGGGGCTAGCGGGGGCCTACAATGAGCAGTTCTTC. Translated, it gives CSARSWGLAGAYNEQFF. This rearrangement joins TRBV20-1 to TRBJ2-1; 10 nucleotides align to TRBD2. There are 17 residues in the CDR3. The germline V gene encodes CDR1 DFQATT and CDR2 SNEGSKA (reference sequence). Losses at the gene ends were 2 bases for V and 2 bases for J; bases not matched to a gene: 9.

CDR3 in amino acids: CAIRRTSVSGANVLTF. The DNA for the CDR3 is TGTGCCATCAGGAGGACTAGCGTCTCTGGGGCCAACGTCCTGACTTTC. The chain links TRBV10-3 to TRBJ2-6; TRBD2 agrees at 9 bases. With 6 bases clipped from V and 0 bases from J, the junction kept 3 bases outside the gene matches. The CDR3 is 16 residues long. The germline CDR1 and CDR2 sequences are ENHRY and SYGVKD.

The chain recombines TRBV7-2 with TRBJ2-1; D unclear. The CDR3 extends over 15 amino acids. V was pared by 7 bases and J by 0 bases, with 13 bases between. CDR1 is SGHTA and CDR2 is FQGNSA in the germline V gene. The chain's CDR3 is CASNRRDGSYNEQFF. The CDR3, as DNA: TGTGCCAGCAACCGAAGAGATGGCTCCTACAATGAGCAGTTCTTC.

This chain uses TRBV20-1 with TRBJ2-5; TRBD1 is a possible D gene (6 bases). The CDR3 extends over 12 amino acids. Germline V gene sequence: CDR1 DFQATT, CDR2 SNEGSKA (reference sequence). The germline V and J ends were trimmed by 7 bases and 2 bases, with 11 bases remaining between them. CDR3 sequence (DNA): TGCAGTGGTTTCGGACAGCAAGAGACCCAGTACTTC. Translating gives CSGFGQQETQYF.

The chain couples TRBV7-2 to TRBJ2-1; D might be TRBD1 or TRBD2, each matching 5 bases. Germline V gene sequence: CDR1 SGHTA, CDR2 FQGNSA. The CDR3 is 14 amino acids. V lost 1 base and J lost 8, with 12 bases in between. The CDR3 is CASSLDLGDDEQFF. CDR3 coding DNA: TGTGCCAGCAGCTTAGACCTAGGGGACGATGAGCAGTTCTTC.

The rearrangement joins TRBV15 to TRBJ2-1, with TRBD2 matching 7 bases. Trimming took 1 base from V and 9 from J; bases not matched to a gene: 12. There are 16 residues in the CDR3. The V gene's germline CDR1 is LNHNV and CDR2 YYDKDF (reference sequence). CDR3: CATSRARGLVRSEQFF. The CDR3 DNA reads TGTGCCACCAGCAGAGCACGCGGACTAGTCAGGAGTGAGCAGTTCTTC.

This clonotype was seen a handful of times. This sequence joins TRBV20-1 and TRBJ2-1; 9 bases are a match to TRBD2. The CDR3 consists of 15 residues. Trimming removed 1 base from V and 12 bases from J; junction bases left unmatched: 13. Germline V gives CDR1 DFQATT, CDR2 SNEGSKA (reference sequence). CDR3 coding DNA: TGCAGTGCTAGAGGAGCGGGGGGACCCCGGTGGGTGCAGTTCTTC. Encoded protein: CSARGAGGPRWVQFF.

The gene calls are TRBV3-1 and TRBJ2-5, with no clear D. The CDR3 spans 14 residues. Germline CDR1 and CDR2: LGHDT and YNNKEL (reference sequence). Trimming left V 0 bases short and J 5 bases short, with 10 bases between. CDR3 in DNA: TGTGCCAGCAGCCAAGACCTCTATGGGGAGACCCAGTACTTC. Translating gives CASSQDLYGETQYF.

V and J are TRBV2 and TRBJ2-3; D call uncertain. The V and J ends lost 6 bases and 1 base respectively, with 17 bases between them. The CDR3 spans 16 residues. CDR1 is SNHLY and CDR2 is FYNNEI in the germline V gene. The CDR3 protein is CASRKIGLVRTDTQYF. In nucleotides, the CDR3 is TGTGCCAGCAGGAAGATCGGGTTGGTCCGCACAGATACGCAGTATTTT.

The chain joins TRBV28 to TRBJ2-7; maybe TRBD1 (7 bases). Germline CDR1 reads MDHEN; CDR2 reads SYDVKM. CDR3 length: 14 amino acids. The ends were cut back, 6 bases at V and 1 base at J, with 13 bases in the middle. This CDR3 reads CASRPQGGSYEQYF. The CDR3 coding sequence is TGTGCCAGCAGACCCCAGGGGGGATCCTACGAGCAGTACTTC.

V gene TRBV4-2 combines with J gene TRBJ2-7, with D hard to call. Germline assignment: CDR1 LGHNA and CDR2 YNFKEQ. The CDR3 spans 14 residues. The ends were cut back, 1 base at V and 2 bases at J, with 9 bases in the middle. Here the CDR3 DNA reads TGTGCCAGCAGCCAAGTCGCAGTGACCTACGAGCAGTACTTC. As protein: CASSQVAVTYEQYF.